This section outlines one T cell receptor (beta chain) sequence together with its context. The diagnosis in patients was locally advanced or metastatic urothelial carcinoma. Clones were read by immunoSEQ multiplex PCR, and TCRdb kept only the in-frame ones, dropping some. The sample comprises about 38,000 clones, roughly 89% of which are singletons, and just under 2% rests with the top ten. This CDR3 comprises 15 residues. Germline assignment: CDR1 SGHRS and CDR2 YFSETQ. J gave up 6 bases and V 4 bases, and 11 bases lay outside the gene matches. This record comes from a study of PD-L1 blockade in urothelial cancer. Turning to the study itself: Blood-derived samples held a median around 130,000 T cells.

The rearrangement joins TRBV5-1 to TRBJ2-7, with TRBD2 matching over 9 bases. The source material was PBMCs, sampled around atezolizumab (anti-PD-L1) treatment. This clonotype was sampled from a man between 60 and 70 years old with urothelial cancer. CDR3 DNA sequence: TGCGCCAGCAGCCCATTAGCGGGGGCAGGGCGCGAGCAGTACTTC. It encodes CASSPLAGAGREQYF.